These 20 T cell receptor beta chains originate from one sample sequenced in a study of T-cell memory formation after mild COVID-19. Each CDR3 protein is one row after TCRdb ran MiXCR on the 5' RACE reads. The table has 250,000 to 350,000 distinct CDR3 sequences, approximately 19% seen once. Sequencing used PBMCs or a T cell subset sorted from them (not recorded which). The receptors originated from a young man who had mild COVID-19 (a few samples of this study predate the infection). Cell type and time point are not known.

The J gene is TRBJ2-1, the V gene TRBV7-9, with 12 bases lining up with TRBD2. Germline values: CDR1 SEHNR, CDR2 FQNEAQ (reference sequence). This CDR3 comprises 15 residues. The trim removed 5 bases at V and 6 bases at J, leaving 5 bases unmatched. As DNA, the CDR3 is TGTGCCAGCAGCCTGACTAGCGGGGGAGGCAATGAGCAGTTCTTC. It translates to CASSLTSGGGNEQFF.

In DNA form, the CDR3 reads TGTGCCAGCAGCTTGCGGGGTAGCGGGGAGTCGGGGGAGACCCAGTACTTC. It yields the protein CASSLRGSGESGETQYF. The V call is TRBV5-4, the J call TRBJ2-5, with TRBD2 matching 8 bases. Germline V gene lookup returns CDR1 SGHNT and CDR2 YYREEE (reference sequence). The J segment lost 5 bases and the V segment lost 1 base, leaving 13 bases of the junction unmatched. This CDR3 comprises 17 residues.

The table lists this clonotype with a few counts. J is TRBJ2-1 and V is TRBV24-1; 8 bases map to TRBD2. The CDR3 is 14 amino acids. Per the germline V gene, CDR1 is KGHDR and CDR2 is SFDVKD. V shed 5 bases and J 7 bases; nucleotides not matched to a gene: 6. The CDR3 nucleotides are TGTGCCACCAGTGGCGGGGGGTATAGGAATGAGCAGTTCTTC. Amino acid sequence: CATSGGGYRNEQFF.

This clonotype is labeled large. The J gene is TRBJ1-6, the V gene TRBV5-4, with D unclear. V gave up 5 bases and J gave up 0 bases, with 12 bases separating them. Per the germline V gene, CDR1 is SGHNT and CDR2 is YYREEE (reference sequence). The CDR3 is 16 amino acids. The CDR3 coding sequence is TGTGCCAGCAGGGCCATGAAGGGCTCCTATAATTCACCCCTCCACTTT. It is translated as CASRAMKGSYNSPLHF.

V gene TRBV12-3 or TRBV12-4 combines with J gene TRBJ2-2; TRBD2 matches at 11 bases. This CDR3 contains 16 residues. After removal of 6 bases from V and 9 bases from J, the junction contained 12 bases not matched to a gene. The CDR3 reads CASSSTSGGLGRELFF. For the CDR3, the DNA is TGTGCCAGCAGCAGTACTAGCGGGGGTCTCGGGAGGGAGCTGTTTTTT.

The chain couples TRBV7-2 to TRBJ2-3; D is perhaps TRBD1 or TRBD2 (6 bases each). The germline V gene has CDR1 SGHTA and CDR2 FQGNSA. V was pared by 1 base and J by 7 bases, with 18 bases between. The length of the CDR3 is 16 residues. The CDR3 coding sequence is TGTGCCAGCAGCTTAGGGGGTCCGGGGGCCGGAAATACGCAGTATTTT. It translates to CASSLGGPGAGNTQYF.

This clonotype was counted only a few times. The rearrangement joins TRBV19 to TRBJ1-5, with 9 bases lining up with TRBD1. With 2 bases clipped from V and 6 bases from J, the junction kept 2 bases outside the gene matches. CDR3 size: 14 residues. The germline gives CDR1 LNHDA, CDR2 SQIVND (reference sequence). CDR3 bases: TGTGCCAGTAGTATATCGACAGGGGGTCAGCCCCAGCATTTT. The encoded protein is CASSISTGGQPQHF. Filled out from reference TRBV19 and TRBJ1-5, the complete variable domain reads DGGITQSPKYLFRKEGQNVTLSCEQNLNHDAMYWYRQDPGQGLRLIYYSQIVNDFQKGDIAEGYSVSREKKESFPLTVTSAQKNPTAFYLCASSISTGGQPQHFGDGTRLSIL.

This sequence joins TRBV9 and TRBJ2-3, with D hard to call. CDR3 length equals 15 residues. Germline V lookup: CDR1 SGDLS, CDR2 YYNGEE. V dropped 3 bases and J dropped 2 bases, with 13 bases sitting between them. In DNA form, the CDR3 reads TGTGCCAGCAGCGCCCCGGATGGGAACACAGATACGCAGTATTTT. It encodes CASSAPDGNTDTQYF.

This clonotype was found a few times. The rearrangement links TRBV20-1 to TRBJ1-4; tentative D call: TRBD1 (6 bases). Germline V gene lookup returns CDR1 DFQATT and CDR2 SNEGSKA (reference sequence). The CDR3 covers 14 residues. Trimming pared 5 bases from V and 4 bases from J, leaving 14 bases between. CDR3 residues: CSAGRGWSNEKLFF. In nucleotides, the CDR3 is TGCAGTGCTGGCAGGGGATGGAGTAATGAAAAACTGTTTTTT.

J is TRBJ2-7 and V is TRBV7-2; no reliable D call. The CDR3 runs to 14 residues. Trimming took off 0 bases at V and 2 bases at J, with 8 bases between the two ends. Germline lookup yields CDR1 SGHTA and CDR2 FQGNSA. This CDR3 is CASSLAHPAYEQYF. The CDR3 DNA reads as TGTGCCAGCAGCTTAGCGCACCCCGCCTACGAGCAGTACTTC.

This chain connects TRBV7-2 to TRBJ2-5; 7 nucleotides line up with TRBD2. This CDR3 region has 13 residues. From germline, CDR1 is SGHTA and CDR2 FQGNSA. The ends lost 3 bases at V and 7 bases at J; junction bases unmatched: 5. The CDR3 DNA follows: TGTGCCAGCAGCTTCGGGACGGGGGGGACCCAGTACTTC. Its protein is CASSFGTGGTQYF.

This clonotype was observed a handful of times. The chain is built from TRBV12-3 or TRBV12-4 and TRBJ1-5; weak D call: TRBD1 (5 bases). CDR3 length equals 12 residues. Trimming removed 10 bases from V and 5 bases from J, with 12 bases in between. The CDR3 here is CATRGGDQPQHF. CDR3 bases: TGTGCCACCCGGGGGGGGGATCAGCCCCAGCATTTT.

The chain links TRBV6-5 to TRBJ2-3; 14 bases are shared with TRBD2. The CDR3 consists of 19 residues. J lost 0 bases, V lost 5 bases, and 10 bases had no gene match. CDR1 is MNHEY and CDR2 is SVGAGI in the germline V gene. The CDR3 DNA sequence: TGTGCCAGCAGTCCACCGGGACTAGCGGGGGCTAGGAGCACAGATACGCAGTATTTT. Its translation is CASSPPGLAGARSTDTQYF.

The V call is TRBV2, the J call TRBJ2-3; D unresolved. Germline V CDR1 and CDR2: SNHLY, FYNNEI. CDR3 size: 11 residues. This CDR3 reads CAMDEKYTQYF. The CDR3 DNA reads as TGTGCAATGGACGAGAAGTATACGCAGTATTTT.

V usage is TRBV5-1 and J usage is TRBJ1-2; 11 positions agree with TRBD1. CDR1 and CDR2 from the germline V gene are SGHRS and YFSETQ. CDR3 length equals 15 residues. The V and J ends lost 4 bases and 0 bases, in that order; junction bases with no gene match: 2. CDR3 DNA: TGCGCCAGCAGCGGACAGGGGGCTTCTAACTATGGCTACACCTTC. Translated: CASSGQGASNYGYTF.

This clonotype was seen only a few times. The chain links TRBV6-6 to TRBJ2-5, with 11 bases fitting TRBD2. Trimming at V came to 9 bases and at J to 2 bases, leaving 20 bases not matched to a gene. Germline CDR1 and CDR2: MNHNY and SVGAGI (reference sequence). The CDR3 extends over 19 amino acids. The CDR3 loop reads CASRSTRKLAGEKQETQYF. The CDR3 nucleotides are TGTGCCAGTCGATCCACCCGAAAACTAGCGGGGGAAAAACAAGAGACCCAGTACTTC.

This clonotype was seen only once. Its ends do not fully match the called genes, so a read error is possible. V gene TRBV5-1 combines with J gene TRBJ2-1; perhaps TRBD2 as D (5 bases). From germline, CDR1 is SGHRS and CDR2 YFSETQ. The CDR3 is 11 residues long. As DNA, the CDR3 is TGCGACAGCAGCTTGGAGGTTGAGCAGTTCTTC. This encodes CDSSLEVEQFF.

This clonotype was observed a few times. This chain links TRBV4-1 with TRBJ2-3; no clear D. Germline V gene sequence: CDR1 MGHRA, CDR2 YSYEKL. The V gene lost 2 bases and the J gene lost 6 bases, with 9 bases spanning the gap. The CDR3 is 13 amino acids. The CDR3 sequence: CASSQLNTDTQYF. In DNA, the CDR3 is TGCGCCAGCAGCCAACTCAACACCGATACGCAGTATTTT.

To note about this clonotype: One junction end does not reproduce the germline sequence, and a read error may be involved. This rearrangement joins TRBV4-2 to TRBJ2-3; D gene ambiguous. Germline V gene data show CDR1 as LGHNA and CDR2 as YNFKEQ. CDR3 size: 15 residues. DNA for the CDR3: TGTGCCAGCAGCAAAGACCCCGGCGGAACAGATACGCAGTATTTT. Amino acid sequence: CASSKDPGGTDTQYF.

A few counts support this clonotype. The rearrangement links TRBV10-1 to TRBJ2-3; 9 bases agree with TRBD1. The germline V gene encodes CDR1 WNHNN and CDR2 SYGVQD (reference sequence). The CDR3 covers 15 residues. J lost 10 bases, V lost 0 bases, and 8 bases had no gene match. The DNA for the CDR3 is TGCGCCAGCAGTGAGTCAGGTGGGGGGACAGGGCCGCAGTATTTT. The encoded protein is CASSESGGGTGPQYF.